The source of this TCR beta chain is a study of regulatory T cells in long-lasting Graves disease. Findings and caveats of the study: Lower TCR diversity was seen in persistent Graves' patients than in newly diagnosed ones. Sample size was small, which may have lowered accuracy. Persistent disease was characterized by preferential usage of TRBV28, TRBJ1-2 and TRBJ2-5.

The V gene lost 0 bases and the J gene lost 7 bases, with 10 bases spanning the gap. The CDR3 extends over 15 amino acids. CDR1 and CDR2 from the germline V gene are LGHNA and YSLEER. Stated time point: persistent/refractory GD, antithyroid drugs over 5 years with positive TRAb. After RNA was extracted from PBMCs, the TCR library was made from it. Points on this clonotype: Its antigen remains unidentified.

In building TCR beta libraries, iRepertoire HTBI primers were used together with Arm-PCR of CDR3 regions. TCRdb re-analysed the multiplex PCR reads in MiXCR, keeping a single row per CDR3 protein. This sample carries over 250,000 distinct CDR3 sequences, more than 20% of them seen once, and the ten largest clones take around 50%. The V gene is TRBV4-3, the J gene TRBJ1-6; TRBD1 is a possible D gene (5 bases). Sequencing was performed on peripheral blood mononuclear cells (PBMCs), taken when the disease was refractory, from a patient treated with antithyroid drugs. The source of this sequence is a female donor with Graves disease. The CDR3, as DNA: TGCGCCAGCAGCCAAGACAGACAGTCGAATTCACCCCTCCACTTT. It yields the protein CASSQDRQSNSPLHF.